This entry lists 4 T cell receptor beta chains sequenced from one sample in a study of T cell changes during pregnancy in multiple sclerosis. Clones were read by immunoSEQ multiplex PCR, and TCRdb kept only the in-frame ones, dropping some. This repertoire shows fewer than 55,000 clones, 92% found once; its top ten account for around 0.49%. Sequencing was performed on CD4+ T cells from peripheral blood mononuclear cells, taken in the third trimester of pregnancy. These receptors were collected from a female donor with multiple sclerosis, enrolled in a pregnancy study.

V gene TRBV7-9 combines with J gene TRBJ1-2; weak D call: TRBD1 (5 bases). Per germline, CDR1 SEHNR and CDR2 FQNEAQ (reference sequence). The CDR3 length is 13 residues. Trimming stripped 5 bases from V and 5 bases from J, with 12 bases between. CDR3 sequence (DNA): TGTGCCAGCAGCCCTGGGACTGCTTATGGCTACACCTTC. Translation: CASSPGTAYGYTF.

The chain carries TRBV15 and TRBJ1-6, with D possibly matching TRBD1 (5 bases). Looked up from germline, CDR1 is LNHNV and CDR2 is YYDKDF (reference sequence). The CDR3 consists of 15 residues. The V end was cut by 5 bases, the J end by 7 bases, with 15 bases between. The CDR3 is CATSPRAGRNSPLHF. The CDR3 nucleotides read TGTGCCACCAGCCCCAGGGCAGGCCGAAATTCACCCCTCCACTTT.

This chain connects TRBV14 to TRBJ1-6, with D perhaps TRBD1 (5 bases). There are 17 residues in the CDR3. Germline assignment: CDR1 SGHDN and CDR2 FVKESK. Trimming stripped 0 bases from V and 7 bases from J, with 16 bases between. CDR3 sequence (DNA): TGTGCCAGCAGCCAAGACCCCTCAGGGATCTTAAATTCACCCCTCCACTTT. It encodes CASSQDPSGILNSPLHF.

The chain has TRBV7-8 and TRBJ2-7, with 13 bases aligning to TRBD2. Germline V lookup: CDR1 SGHVS, CDR2 FQNEAQ. V shed 1 base and J 2 bases; nucleotides not matched to a gene: 2. The CDR3 length is 16 residues. The CDR3 region is CASSLGGLAGTYEQYF. The DNA for the CDR3 is TGTGCCAGCAGCTTAGGGGGACTAGCGGGGACCTACGAGCAGTACTTC.